These 16 T cell receptor beta chains were all obtained from the same sample, sequenced in a study of T cells in Graves' hyperthyroidism and ophthalmopathy. TCR beta CDR3 regions were amplified from RNA transcripts. A first-round RT-PCR of the TCR CDR3 used the HTBI primer set. TCRdb independently ran MiXCR on the multiplex PCR reads; one entry per CDR3 protein. The sample consists of over 200,000 distinct CDR3 sequences, 17% of them appearing once. Input material: blood. Source of these receptors: a man over 45 with Graves' hyperthyroidism.

This clonotype was recorded many times. The V gene is TRBV6-5, the J gene TRBJ2-7, with a tentative D call TRBD1 (6 bases). This CDR3 has 14 amino acids. Deletions cut 2 bases from V and 7 bases from J, with 15 bases between. Germline CDR1 and CDR2: MNHEY and SVGAGI. The CDR3 DNA sequence: TGTGCCAGCAGTTACCGACAGGAGCGAGGGGAGCAGTACTTC. Its translation: CASSYRQERGEQYF.

This clonotype was picked up many times. The chain recombines TRBV20-1 with TRBJ2-5, with no clear D. V dropped 1 base and J dropped 4 bases, with 31 bases sitting between them. Germline-derived CDR1 and CDR2 are DFQATT and SNEGSKA (reference sequence). CDR3 length: 20 residues. DNA for the CDR3: TGCAGTGCTAGAGGTGGCATGGGTGTAGGGCTGCTACGGATTAGAGAGACCCAGTACTTC. The encoded protein is CSARGGMGVGLLRIRETQYF.

The chain couples TRBV4-1 to TRBJ1-1; possible D gene TRBD1, 6 bases. V was shortened by 4 bases and J by 2 bases, with 17 bases between the two germline ends. Germline loops: CDR1 MGHRA, CDR2 YSYEKL. The CDR3 is 16 residues long. The CDR3 loop reads CASSPLLGQRNTEAFF. DNA of the CDR3: TGCGCCAGCAGCCCGCTACTTGGACAGAGAAACACTGAAGCTTTCTTT.

This clonotype was counted many times. The chain couples TRBV24-1 to TRBJ2-3, with D possibly matching TRBD1 (6 bases). V was shortened by 4 bases and J by 1 base, with 14 bases between the two germline ends. The CDR3 length is 16 residues. Per the germline V gene, CDR1 is KGHDR and CDR2 is SFDVKD. The CDR3 coding sequence is TGTGCCACCAGTGACCTCCGGGACACCCGCACAGATACGCAGTATTTT. Encoded protein: CATSDLRDTRTDTQYF.

This clonotype has at least ten counts. The rearrangement uses TRBV7-6 and TRBJ2-3; D not certain. CDR3 length equals 13 residues. With 5 bases removed from V and 3 bases from J, the gap between germline ends came to 9 bases. Germline V CDR1 and CDR2: SGHVS, FNYEAQ. CDR3 DNA: TGTGCCAGCAGCCCCTTGGGAACAGATACGCAGTATTTT. This sequence encodes CASSPLGTDTQYF.

The rearrangement joins TRBV20-1 to TRBJ2-5; 8 nucleotides match TRBD2. Germline trimming cut 0 bases from V and 4 bases from J; bases unmatched to any gene: 13. CDR1 is DFQATT, CDR2 SNEGSKA, per germline (reference sequence). This CDR3 contains 17 residues. CDR3 sequence reads: CSARDLPGRAFGETQYF. DNA of the CDR3: TGCAGTGCTAGAGATCTTCCCGGGAGGGCCTTCGGAGAGACCCAGTACTTC.

This clonotype was observed many times. The V and J genes are TRBV28 and TRBJ2-7; 7 nucleotides align to TRBD1. CDR3 length: 15 amino acids. Trimming cost V 6 bases and J 0 bases; bases outside gene matches: 8. Germline CDR1 MDHEN, CDR2 SYDVKM. As DNA, the CDR3 is TGTGCCAGCAGCTGGACAGGTCGAGCCTCCTACGAGCAGTACTTC. Residues: CASSWTGRASYEQYF.

This clonotype was counted only a few times. This rearrangement joins TRBV19 to TRBJ2-1, with D maybe TRBD1 (5 bases). This CDR3 contains 16 residues. Looked up from germline, CDR1 is LNHDA and CDR2 is SQIVND (reference sequence). The germline V and J ends were trimmed by 3 bases and 0 bases, with 12 bases remaining between them. CDR3 region: CASSMSRVSSYNEQFF. In DNA, the CDR3 is TGTGCCAGTAGTATGTCCAGGGTAAGCTCCTACAATGAGCAGTTCTTC.

This clonotype has only a few counts. The CDR3 here is CAISDKYGGRAANEQFF. CDR3 DNA: TGTGCCATCAGTGACAAGTACGGCGGGAGGGCCGCCAATGAGCAGTTCTTC. The chain links TRBV10-3 to TRBJ2-1; TRBD2 aligns across 9 bases. CDR1 ENHRY and CDR2 SYGVKD come from the germline V gene. J gave up 6 bases and V 3 bases, and 12 bases lay outside the gene matches. CDR3 size: 17 residues.

This clonotype occurred a few times. This chain links TRBV5-1 with TRBJ2-1; maybe TRBD1 (6 bases). This CDR3 is 15 amino acids long. V was shortened by 5 bases and J by 2 bases, with 14 bases between the two germline ends. Germline V lookup: CDR1 SGHRS, CDR2 YFSETQ. CDR3: CASSLSGVPYNEQFF. Written as DNA, the CDR3 is TGCGCCAGCAGTCTATCAGGGGTTCCCTACAATGAGCAGTTCTTC.

In its sample, this clonotype was seen many times. The chain uses TRBV28 and TRBJ2-7; D is perhaps TRBD1 (6 bases). Germline CDR1 is MDHEN and CDR2 is SYDVKM. Trimming shortened V by 7 bases and J by 3 bases, and 22 bases separated the two germline ends. The CDR3 sequence is 16 residues long. CDR3 loop: CASTSGWGRGLYEQYF. DNA of the CDR3: TGTGCCAGCACCTCTGGTTGGGGCAGGGGCCTCTACGAGCAGTACTTC.

In this sample, this clonotype turned up many times. The chain has TRBV11-3 and TRBJ2-1; 13 positions match TRBD2. Germline loops: CDR1 SGHNT, CDR2 YENEEA. The CDR3 runs 15 residues. V lost 7 bases and J lost 7; bases outside the gene matches: 7. CDR3 sequence (DNA): TGTGCCAGCACCGTACTAGCGGGAGGGCCAAATGAGCAGTTCTTC. Translated, it gives CASTVLAGGPNEQFF.

The chain combines TRBV7-2 with TRBJ1-5; D remains unclear. V shed 0 bases and J shed 4 bases, with 4 bases lying between them. CDR1 is SGHTA, CDR2 FQGNSA, per germline. This CDR3 has 13 residues. The CDR3 DNA sequence: TGTGCCAGCAGCTTAGCCTTTAATCAGCCCCAGCATTTT. Translation: CASSLAFNQPQHF.

This clonotype was seen a few times. CDR3 protein: CASSEAGAQEKLFF. The CDR3 DNA reads TGTGCCAGCAGTGAAGCGGGGGCTCAGGAAAAACTGTTTTTT. The V and J genes are TRBV2 and TRBJ1-4, with D possibly matching TRBD1 (6 bases). The V gene lost 0 bases and the J gene lost 8 bases, with 10 bases spanning the gap. Germline V CDR1 and CDR2: SNHLY, FYNNEI. The CDR3 has 14 amino acids.

In this sample, this clonotype turned up many times. V is TRBV7-9 and J is TRBJ2-1; 8 bases map to TRBD2. This CDR3 spans 15 amino acids. Germline CDR1 SEHNR, CDR2 FQNEAQ (reference sequence). The V and J ends lost 3 bases and 2 bases, in that order; junction bases with no gene match: 3. In DNA form, the CDR3 reads TGTGCCAGCAGCTTTTCCGGGAGGGCCTACAATGAGCAGTTCTTC. Its protein is CASSFSGRAYNEQFF.

This clonotype was counted a few times. The chain recombines TRBV7-2 with TRBJ2-1; D remains unclear. Germline-derived CDR1 and CDR2 are SGHTA and FQGNSA. The CDR3 runs 14 residues. V lost 2 bases and J lost 3, with 8 bases in between. In nucleotides, the CDR3 is TGTGCCAGCAGCTTATTTGCGAACTACAATGAGCAGTTCTTC. This gives the protein CASSLFANYNEQFF. Looking up the rest from reference TRBV7-2 and TRBJ2-1 gives the full variable domain: GAGVSQSPSNKVTEKGKDVELRCDPISGHTALYWYRQSLGQGLEFLIYFQGNSAPDKSGLPSDRFSAERTGGSVSTLTIQRTQQEDSAVYLCASSLFANYNEQFFGPGTRLTVL.